This T cell receptor (beta chain) derives from a study of shared clonotypes between healthy human individuals. TCRdb's copy holds only in-frame clones and misses some; the assay was immunoSEQ multiplex PCR. The profile shows millions of clones, more than 80% of them singletons. Donors were healthy HIV-negative adults without recently reported acute infections or vaccinations. Donors comprised only Caucasian adults living in Nashville, Tennessee. This CDR3 spans 14 amino acids. Germline values: CDR1 MNHEY, CDR2 SVGAGI. With V trimmed by 6 bases and J by 6 bases, 6 bases remained unmatched. Concerning this clone: Its specificity is not known.

General observations from the study: Roughly 5% was the fraction of naive CD4 clonotypes found shared across a handful of donors. Clonotype sharing among donors was expected to depend on sequencing depth.

Sequenced material: naive CD4+ T cells sorted from blood. As for subset: CD45RA+ positively selected. The gene calls are TRBV6-5 and TRBJ1-3, with 9 bases lining up with TRBD1. The TCR was taken from a man between 18 and 35 years old in good health. CDR3 loop: CASRGTGKTNTIYF. In nucleotides, the CDR3 is TGTGCCAGCAGGGGGACAGGGAAAACAAACACCATATATTTT.